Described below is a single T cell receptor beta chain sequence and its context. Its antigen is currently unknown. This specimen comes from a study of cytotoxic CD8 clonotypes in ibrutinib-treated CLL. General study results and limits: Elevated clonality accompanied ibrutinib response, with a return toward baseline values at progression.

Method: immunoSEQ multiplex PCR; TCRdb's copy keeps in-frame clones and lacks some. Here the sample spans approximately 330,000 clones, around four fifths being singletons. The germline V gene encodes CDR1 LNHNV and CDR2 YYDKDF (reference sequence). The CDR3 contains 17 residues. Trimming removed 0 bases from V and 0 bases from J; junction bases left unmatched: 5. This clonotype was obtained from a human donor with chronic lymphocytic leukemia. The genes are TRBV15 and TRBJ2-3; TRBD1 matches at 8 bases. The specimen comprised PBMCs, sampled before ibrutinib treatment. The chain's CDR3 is CATSREGTGPSTDTQYF. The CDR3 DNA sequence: TGTGCCACCAGCAGAGAAGGGACAGGCCCTAGCACAGATACGCAGTATTTT.